The 20 T cell receptor beta chains below were found in one sample sequenced in a study of blood T cell repertoires in COVID-19. Clones were read by immunoSEQ multiplex PCR, and TCRdb kept only the in-frame ones, dropping some. The table shows fewer than 200,000 clones, with around 83% occurring only once. Sequenced material: peripheral blood. Receptors originate from a woman in her forties or fifties with COVID-19, enrolled during active disease.

The chain uses TRBV7-9 and TRBJ2-1, with TRBD1 matching 8 bases. The CDR3 totals 15 residues. Germline assignment: CDR1 SEHNR and CDR2 FQNEAQ (reference sequence). V dropped 5 bases and J dropped 10; count of bases not matched to a gene: 13. CDR3 sequence: CASSRDRGLSGEQFF. In nucleotides, the CDR3 is TGTGCCAGCAGCAGAGACAGGGGCTTGTCAGGGGAGCAGTTCTTC.

The J gene is TRBJ1-5, the V gene TRBV19; no clear D gene. V was clipped by 10 bases and J by 2 bases, with 15 bases between them. The CDR3 has 14 residues. Looked up from germline, CDR1 is LNHDA and CDR2 is SQIVND (reference sequence). The CDR3 DNA reads as TGTGCCACCAGCCCCGGGATGGGCAATCAGCCCCAGCATTTT. Its protein is CATSPGMGNQPQHF. Full variable domain (rest looked up from reference TRBV19 and TRBJ1-5): DGGITQSPKYLFRKEGQNVTLSCEQNLNHDAMYWYRQDPGQGLRLIYYSQIVNDFQKGDIAEGYSVSREKKESFPLTVTSAQKNPTAFYLCATSPGMGNQPQHFGDGTRLSIL.

V is TRBV3-1 (or the pseudogene TRBV3-2) and J is TRBJ2-3; 10 bases line up with TRBD2. CDR3 size: 15 residues. Germline assignment: CDR1 LGHDT and CDR2 YNNKEL (reference sequence). V lost 3 bases, J lost 0 bases, and 0 bases stayed unmatched. CDR3 sequence (DNA): TGTGCCAGCAGCCAGACTAGCGGGAGCACAGATACGCAGTATTTT. This sequence encodes CASSQTSGSTDTQYF.

The chain is built from TRBV4-2 and TRBJ1-5; D is uncertain. The V gene's germline CDR1 is LGHNA and CDR2 YNFKEQ. The V gene lost 2 bases and the J gene lost 5 bases, with 4 bases spanning the gap. The CDR3 contains 12 residues. The CDR3 DNA follows: TGTGCCAGCAGCCAAAGAGATCAGCCCCAGCATTTT. It yields the protein CASSQRDQPQHF.

This chain joins TRBV27 and TRBJ1-6, with D maybe TRBD1 (6 bases). CDR1 is MNHEY and CDR2 is SMNVEV in the germline V gene (reference sequence). Trimming pared 8 bases from V and 0 bases from J, leaving 14 bases between. This CDR3 spans 16 amino acids. The CDR3 protein is CASARGSSSYNSPLHF. For the CDR3, the DNA is TGTGCCAGCGCCAGGGGCTCCAGCTCCTATAATTCACCCCTCCACTTT.

The chain carries TRBV3-1 (or the pseudogene TRBV3-2) and TRBJ2-3; 7 bases align to TRBD1. After removal of 7 bases from V and 1 base from J, the junction contained 5 bases not matched to a gene. The CDR3 has 14 residues. Germline assignment: CDR1 LGHDT and CDR2 YNNKEL (reference sequence). The CDR3 DNA is TGTGCCAGCAAGAGGGGGCCGGGCACAGATACGCAGTATTTT. Translation: CASKRGPGTDTQYF.

This rearrangement joins TRBV2 to TRBJ2-2, with TRBD1 as a possible D gene (5 bases). The CDR3 sequence is 16 residues long. Germline-derived CDR1 and CDR2 are SNHLY and FYNNEI. Trimming took 6 bases from V and 6 from J, leaving 20 bases between them. Here the CDR3 DNA reads TGTGCCAGCAGGTCGGAGACAGCGATAGGATCCGGGGAGCTGTTTTTT. Its protein product is CASRSETAIGSGELFF.

This chain links TRBV10-1 with TRBJ2-5, with D perhaps TRBD1 (6 bases). Deletions cut 6 bases from V and 0 bases from J, with 14 bases between. From germline, CDR1 is WNHNN and CDR2 SYGVQD (reference sequence). CDR3 length equals 15 residues. For the CDR3, the DNA is TGCGCCAGCAGGGACATTGGGACATACCAAGAGACCCAGTACTTC. It specifies CASRDIGTYQETQYF.

The genes are TRBV7-9 and TRBJ1-6, with unresolved D. There are 13 residues in the CDR3. Germline V gene data show CDR1 as SEHNR and CDR2 as FQNEAQ (reference sequence). The V end lost 5 bases, the J end lost 9 bases, and 11 bases lay between the germline ends. CDR3 sequence reads: CASSLDTFSPLHF. CDR3 nucleotides: TGTGCCAGCAGCCTCGACACGTTTTCACCCCTCCACTTT.

The J gene is TRBJ1-2, the V gene TRBV5-8, with a weak D call TRBD1 (5 bases). Trimming pared 4 bases from V and 0 bases from J, leaving 13 bases between. This CDR3 region has 15 residues. CDR1 is SGHTS and CDR2 is YDEGEE in the germline V gene. DNA of the CDR3: TGTGCCAGCAGCCGGGGCGGGGTAGCTAACTATGGCTACACCTTC. It is translated as CASSRGGVANYGYTF.

The genes are TRBV9 and TRBJ1-3, with a tentative D call TRBD1 (6 bases). V lost 3 bases, J lost 1 base, and 11 bases lay in between. This CDR3 is 15 amino acids long. Germline-derived CDR1 and CDR2 are SGDLS and YYNGEE. CDR3 nucleotides: TGTGCCAGCAGCGGAACAGGGTTATCTGGAAACACCATATATTTT. As protein: CASSGTGLSGNTIYF.

The gene calls are TRBV4-2 and TRBJ1-1; no reliable D call. The CDR3 spans 15 residues. Germline CDR1 LGHNA, CDR2 YNFKEQ. Trimming shortened V by 3 bases and J by 1 base, and 12 bases separated the two germline ends. The CDR3 coding sequence is TGTGCCAGCAGCCACCCTACTGGGAGGAACACTGAAGCTTTCTTT. Translating it yields CASSHPTGRNTEAFF.

V usage is TRBV28 and J usage is TRBJ1-1; D is ambiguous. Germline V lookup: CDR1 MDHEN, CDR2 SYDVKM. The V end lost 0 bases, the J end lost 3 bases, and 5 bases lay between the germline ends. CDR3 length: 13 amino acids. The CDR3: CASSLWPDTEAFF. The CDR3, as DNA: TGTGCCAGCAGTTTATGGCCAGACACTGAAGCTTTCTTT. The variable domain in full, with the rest retrieved from reference TRBV28 and TRBJ1-1, is DVKVTQSSRYLVKRTGEKVFLECVQDMDHENMFWYRQDPGLGLRLIYFSYDVKMKEKGDIPEGYSVSREKKERFSLILESASTNQTSMYLCASSLWPDTEAFFGQGTRLTVV.

The chain employs TRBV18 and TRBJ1-2; unclear D gene. Germline V gene lookup returns CDR1 KGHSH and CDR2 LQKENI. CDR3 size: 13 residues. Between the trimmed V and J ends, which lost 6 bases and 1 base, there was a span of 9 bases. The DNA for the CDR3 is TGTGCCAGCTCCATCGGGGATAACTATGGCTACACCTTC. Protein sequence: CASSIGDNYGYTF.

The chain is built from TRBV27 and TRBJ1-4, with D possibly matching TRBD1 (5 bases). From germline, CDR1 is MNHEY and CDR2 SMNVEV (reference sequence). The CDR3 loop spans 15 amino acids. Trimming took off 0 bases at V and 0 bases at J, with 5 bases between the two ends. The CDR3 protein is CASSLSTATNEKLFF. The CDR3 nucleotides are TGTGCCAGCAGTTTATCGACAGCAACTAATGAAAAACTGTTTTTT.

The chain employs TRBV11-3 and TRBJ2-5; 8 nucleotides line up with TRBD2. The germline V gene has CDR1 SGHNT and CDR2 YENEEA. The trim removed 3 bases at V and 4 bases at J, leaving 10 bases unmatched. The CDR3 sequence is 16 residues long. DNA for the CDR3: TGTGCCAGCAGCTTGGGGCTAGGACTAGCCGGAGAGACCCAGTACTTC. As protein: CASSLGLGLAGETQYF. Supplemented by reference TRBV11-3 and TRBJ2-5, the full variable domain reads EAGVVQSPRYKIIEKKQPVAFWCNPISGHNTLYWYLQNLGQGPELLIRYENEEAVDDSQLPKDRFSAERLKGVDSTLKIQPAELGDSAVYLCASSLGLGLAGETQYFGPGTRLLVL.

V and J are TRBV7-6 and TRBJ2-1, with D possibly TRBD1 on 6 matching bases. The ends were cut back, 10 bases at V and 4 bases at J, with 20 bases in the middle. CDR1 and CDR2 from the germline V gene are SGHVS and FNYEAQ. The CDR3 totals 15 residues. The CDR3 DNA reads TGTGCCATCTCGGACAGCCCATCGCTTTACAATGAGCAGTTCTTC. It yields the protein CAISDSPSLYNEQFF.

The chain couples TRBV6-1 to TRBJ2-7, with 12 bases that match TRBD1. Trimming took 4 bases from V and 4 from J; bases not matched to a gene: 8. Germline CDR1 reads MNHNS; CDR2 reads SASEGT. This CDR3 contains 16 residues. The CDR3 protein is CASSASPGQGAYEQYF. CDR3 sequence (DNA): TGTGCCAGCAGTGCCTCGCCGGGACAGGGGGCGTACGAGCAGTACTTC.

The chain recombines TRBV19 with TRBJ1-6, with unresolved D. Trimming took off 1 base at V and 11 bases at J, with 12 bases between the two ends. CDR1 is LNHDA and CDR2 is SQIVND in the germline V gene (reference sequence). The CDR3 has 14 residues. The CDR3 DNA reads as TGTGCCAGTAGTATAGGGCGGGGATATCCACCCCTCCACTTT. This translates into CASSIGRGYPPLHF.

The chain recombines TRBV7-2 with TRBJ1-2, with a weak D call TRBD1 (6 bases). The CDR3 extends over 16 amino acids. V lost 5 bases, J lost 4 bases, and 20 bases lay in between. Germline V gene lookup returns CDR1 SGHTA and CDR2 FQGNSA. Here the CDR3 DNA reads TGTGCCAGCAGCCCCATGTCGAGCCAGGGGACCTATGGCTACACCTTC. As protein: CASSPMSSQGTYGYTF.